A single sample is the source of the 15 T cell receptor beta chains below, sequenced in a study of cytomegalovirus exposure and HLA in healthy donors. TCRdb's table, derived via immunoSEQ multiplex PCR, lists solely in-frame clones and lacks some. Among tens of thousands of clones listed, approximately 94% were seen once. The sequencing input was PBMCs. These receptors originate from a woman aged 18-29 years in good health and CMV-seropositive.

CDR3 residues: CASTFAGSEGDTQYF. CDR3 coding DNA: TGTGCCAGCACTTTTGCGGGATCTGAGGGGGATACGCAGTATTTT. This chain uses TRBV9 with TRBJ2-3; possible D gene TRBD2, 6 bases. This CDR3 is 15 amino acids long. Trimming cost V 6 bases and J 6 bases, with 20 bases left between them. Per the germline V gene, CDR1 is SGDLS and CDR2 is YYNGEE.

The V gene is TRBV7-2, the J gene TRBJ2-1; 12 bases are shared with TRBD2. The CDR3 totals 16 residues. Germline lookup yields CDR1 SGHTA and CDR2 FQGNSA. V shed 5 bases, J shed 5 bases, and the junction held 7 bases outside the gene matches. The CDR3 here is CASSPGRLAGDNEQFF. CDR3 coding DNA: TGTGCCAGCAGCCCCGGGAGACTAGCGGGGGACAATGAGCAGTTCTTC.

The rearrangement joins TRBV2 to TRBJ2-1; D is perhaps TRBD2 (5 bases). CDR3 length: 13 residues. Trimming pared 8 bases from V and 4 bases from J, leaving 12 bases between. The germline CDR1 and CDR2 sequences are SNHLY and FYNNEI. The CDR3 sequence: CASSGGLYNEQFF. The CDR3 DNA reads as TGTGCCAGCTCGGGCGGACTTTACAATGAGCAGTTCTTC.

This clone appeared once. V gene TRBV4-1 combines with J gene TRBJ1-5; possibly TRBD1 for D (5 bases). V lost 4 bases, J lost 6 bases, and 16 bases lay in between. The CDR3 has 15 residues. CDR1 is MGHRA and CDR2 is YSYEKL in the germline V gene. The CDR3 bases are TGCGCCAGCAGCCTAGCTTGGGGGGGGAGTCAGCCCCAGCATTTT. Its translation is CASSLAWGGSQPQHF.

This chain connects TRBV10-3 to TRBJ1-1, with D maybe TRBD1 (5 bases). Per germline, CDR1 ENHRY and CDR2 SYGVKD. This CDR3 region has 15 residues. The ends were cut back, 4 bases at V and 4 bases at J, with 16 bases in the middle. The CDR3 nucleotides are TGTGCCATCAGTGGGTTCGGGGGATTGGGCACTGAAGCTTTCTTT. Translated: CAISGFGGLGTEAFF.

The J gene is TRBJ2-6, the V gene TRBV15; D may be TRBD1 (6 bases). CDR3 size: 16 residues. The germline V gene has CDR1 LNHNV and CDR2 YYDKDF (reference sequence). V dropped 6 bases and J dropped 0 bases, with 12 bases sitting between them. The CDR3 sequence is CATRGGIVSGANVLTF. The CDR3 bases are TGTGCCACCAGAGGGGGAATTGTCTCTGGGGCCAACGTCCTGACTTTC.

V is TRBV11-3 and J is TRBJ1-1, with D unresolved. Germline assignment: CDR1 SGHNT and CDR2 YENEEA. V lost 3 bases and J 7 bases, leaving 12 bases between the germline ends. The CDR3 extends over 13 amino acids. This CDR3 reads CASSFGLASEAFF. CDR3 sequence (DNA): TGTGCCAGCAGCTTTGGTTTGGCCAGTGAAGCTTTCTTT.

The genes are TRBV10-3 and TRBJ2-2; D remains unclear. Germline lookup yields CDR1 ENHRY and CDR2 SYGVKD. This CDR3 contains 16 residues. Trimming pared 0 bases from V and 2 bases from J, leaving 10 bases between. The CDR3 spells CAISESMAPNTGELFF. The CDR3 coding sequence is TGTGCCATCAGTGAGTCGATGGCACCCAACACCGGGGAGCTGTTTTTT.

V gene TRBV7-3 combines with J gene TRBJ2-5; D uncertain. V lost 0 bases and J 5 bases, leaving 13 bases between the germline ends. The germline V gene encodes CDR1 SGHTA and CDR2 FQGTGA. The CDR3 is 15 residues long. In DNA form, the CDR3 reads TGTGCCAGCAGCTTAACGTTAGGAGATCGGGAGACCCAGTACTTC. Amino acids: CASSLTLGDRETQYF.

V gene TRBV6-5 combines with J gene TRBJ1-3; D unclear. This CDR3 comprises 13 residues. Germline-derived CDR1 and CDR2 are MNHEY and SVGAGI. Trimming shortened V by 7 bases and J by 0 bases, and 7 bases separated the two germline ends. The CDR3 region is CASKLSSGNTIYF. CDR3 bases: TGTGCCAGCAAACTGAGCTCTGGAAACACCATATATTTT.

The genes are TRBV9 and TRBJ2-3, with a possible D match to TRBD2 (7 bases). CDR1 SGDLS and CDR2 YYNGEE come from the germline V gene. Trimming took 0 bases from V and 6 from J, leaving 17 bases between them. The CDR3 spans 16 residues. The CDR3 DNA is TGTGCCAGCAGCGTAGGGGCCCGAGGGGGGGCGGATACGCAGTATTTT. It codes for CASSVGARGGADTQYF.

This chain joins TRBV5-4 and TRBJ2-5; the D gene is possibly TRBD1 (6 bases). V dropped 0 bases and J dropped 7 bases, with 19 bases sitting between them. Per germline, CDR1 SGHNT and CDR2 YYREEE (reference sequence). This CDR3 spans 16 amino acids. The CDR3 sequence is CASSLGRGTGQGTQYF. The CDR3 bases are TGTGCCAGCAGCTTGGGTCGGGGTACAGGGCAGGGGACCCAGTACTTC.

V and J are TRBV19 and TRBJ2-3, with 9 bases lining up with TRBD2. The germline V gene encodes CDR1 LNHDA and CDR2 SQIVND (reference sequence). Trimming cost V 4 bases and J 5 bases; bases outside gene matches: 7. CDR3 length: 15 residues. CDR3 amino acids: CASSTLGLALDTQYF. The DNA for the CDR3 is TGTGCCAGTAGTACCCTTGGACTAGCGCTAGATACGCAGTATTTT.

The genes are TRBV28 and TRBJ1-1; 7 bases align to TRBD1. V was pared by 6 bases and J by 3 bases, with 10 bases of the junction left unmatched. CDR3 length: 15 residues. Germline V gene data show CDR1 as MDHEN and CDR2 as SYDVKM. CDR3 coding DNA: TGTGCCAGCAGCTCGACAGGGTTGAGGGACACTGAAGCTTTCTTT. It translates to CASSSTGLRDTEAFF.

The chain employs TRBV30 and TRBJ1-5; the match to TRBD1 covers 7 bases. From germline, CDR1 is GTSNPN and CDR2 SVGIG (reference sequence). CDR3 size: 13 residues. V dropped 1 base and J dropped 5; count of bases not matched to a gene: 2. CDR3 sequence (DNA): TGTGCCTGGAGTGGGGACAGAGATCAGCCCCAGCATTTT. This sequence encodes CAWSGDRDQPQHF.